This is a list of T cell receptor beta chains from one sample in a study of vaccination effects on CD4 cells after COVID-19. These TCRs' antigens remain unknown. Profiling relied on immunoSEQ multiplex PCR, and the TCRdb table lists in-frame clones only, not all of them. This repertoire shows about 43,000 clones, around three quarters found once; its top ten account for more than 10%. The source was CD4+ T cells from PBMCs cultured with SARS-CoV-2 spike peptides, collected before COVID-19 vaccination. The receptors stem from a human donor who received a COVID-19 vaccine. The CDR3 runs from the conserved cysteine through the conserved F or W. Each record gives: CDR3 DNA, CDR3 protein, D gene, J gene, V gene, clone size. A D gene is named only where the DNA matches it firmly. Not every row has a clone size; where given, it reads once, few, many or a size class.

CDR3nt: TGTGCCAGCTCACCTACAACGGGTAAAGTGGAGACCCAGTACTTC
CDR3aa: CASSPTTGKVETQYF
d_gene: -
j_gene: TRBJ2-5
v_gene: TRBV18
abundance: -

CDR3nt: TGTGCCAGCAGCAAAGCCCAATATACCCGTCCCGCTAGCACAGATACGCAGTATTTT
CDR3aa: CASSKAQYTRPASTDTQYF
d_gene: -
j_gene: TRBJ2-3
v_gene: TRBV21-1
abundance: -

CDR3nt: TGTGCCATCAGTGCTCAGGACAATTCACCCCTCCACTTT
CDR3aa: CAISAQDNSPLHF
d_gene: -
j_gene: TRBJ1-6
v_gene: TRBV10-3
abundance: -

CDR3nt: TGTGCCACCAGTTCCTCAGGGAGCTCTGGAAACACCATATATTTT
CDR3aa: CATSSSGSSGNTIYF
d_gene: -
j_gene: TRBJ1-3
v_gene: TRBV24-1
abundance: few

CDR3nt: TGTGCCAGCACATCGGGGAACAAAAACATTCAGTACTTC
CDR3aa: CASTSGNKNIQYF
d_gene: -
j_gene: TRBJ2-4
v_gene: TRBV6-5
abundance: -

CDR3nt: TGTGCCAGTTCCCGGGGGACAGGGTATGAAAAACTGTTTTTT
CDR3aa: CASSRGTGYEKLFF
d_gene: TRBD1
j_gene: TRBJ1-4
v_gene: TRBV19
abundance: -

CDR3nt: TGTGCCAGTACCCCTCGCGGGGTGGGATCAGATACGCAGTATTTT
CDR3aa: CASTPRGVGSDTQYF
d_gene: -
j_gene: TRBJ2-3
v_gene: TRBV19
abundance: -

CDR3nt: TGCGCCAGCAGCGTACGGACCGGGCTAAACACCGGGGAGCTGTTTTTT
CDR3aa: CASSVRTGLNTGELFF
d_gene: -
j_gene: TRBJ2-2
v_gene: TRBV5-1
abundance: -

CDR3nt: TGTGCCAGCAGCTCGGCACAGGGCAGGGACACCATATATTTT
CDR3aa: CASSSAQGRDTIYF
d_gene: -
j_gene: TRBJ1-3
v_gene: TRBV9
abundance: -

CDR3nt: TGTGCCACCAGCAGAGACCGCACGTGGGAGCGGCATGGCTACACCTTC
CDR3aa: CATSRDRTWERHGYTF
d_gene: -
j_gene: TRBJ1-2
v_gene: TRBV15
abundance: -

CDR3nt: TGCAGCGTCAGCGGGACCATCGTGGATACGCAGTATTTT
CDR3aa: CSVSGTIVDTQYF
d_gene: TRBD2
j_gene: TRBJ2-3
v_gene: TRBV29-1
abundance: -

CDR3nt: TGTGCCAGTAAAGGGGGACAGGGGTTAAGATCACCCCTCCACTTT
CDR3aa: CASKGGQGLRSPLHF
d_gene: TRBD1
j_gene: TRBJ1-6
v_gene: TRBV19
abundance: medium-sized

CDR3nt: TGTGCCAGCTCACCACAAAATACGGGGGGAAAGCCCCAGCATTTT
CDR3aa: CASSPQNTGGKPQHF
d_gene: -
j_gene: TRBJ1-5
v_gene: TRBV18
abundance: -

CDR3nt: TGCGCCAGCAGCTCTCAGACAAGAATGAACACTGAAGCTTTCTTT
CDR3aa: CASSSQTRMNTEAFF
d_gene: -
j_gene: TRBJ1-1
v_gene: TRBV5-1
abundance: -

CDR3nt: TGTGCCAGTAGTATGGGGGTAGGGACAGGTCAACAAGAGACCCAGTACTTC
CDR3aa: CASSMGVGTGQQETQYF
d_gene: TRBD1
j_gene: TRBJ2-5
v_gene: TRBV19
abundance: few

CDR3nt: TGTGCCAGCCGCCGGCCAGCCACAGATACGCAGTATTTT
CDR3aa: CASRRPATDTQYF
d_gene: -
j_gene: TRBJ2-3
v_gene: TRBV6-5
abundance: -

CDR3nt: TGCGCCAGCAGACCCGACCTTCAGGGGGCGTCGAACACTGAAGCTTTCTTT
CDR3aa: CASRPDLQGASNTEAFF
d_gene: TRBD1
j_gene: TRBJ1-1
v_gene: TRBV5-1
abundance: -

CDR3nt: TGTGCCAGTCGTGGGCAGGGGGGGCGAGTCACCGGGGAGCTGTTTTTT
CDR3aa: CASRGQGGRVTGELFF
d_gene: -
j_gene: TRBJ2-2
v_gene: TRBV2
abundance: -

CDR3nt: TGTGCCAGCAGGCGATTAGCGGGGGGGCTGAACACCGGGGAGCTGTTTTTT
CDR3aa: CASRRLAGGLNTGELFF
d_gene: TRBD2
j_gene: TRBJ2-2
v_gene: TRBV6-6
abundance: few

CDR3nt: TGTGCCAGCAGTTACGCGTACTCCTACACTGAAGCTTTCTTT
CDR3aa: CASSYAYSYTEAFF
d_gene: -
j_gene: TRBJ1-1
v_gene: TRBV6-5
abundance: -

CDR3nt: TGTGCCTGGAGTGTTATGACGAGTTCACCCCTCCACTTT
CDR3aa: CAWSVMTSSPLHF
d_gene: -
j_gene: TRBJ1-6
v_gene: TRBV30
abundance: -

CDR3nt: TGTGCCAGCACCGGGGCAGGGATCAATCAGCCCCAGCATTTT
CDR3aa: CASTGAGINQPQHF
d_gene: -
j_gene: TRBJ1-5
v_gene: TRBV6-5
abundance: -

CDR3nt: TGTGCCAGCAGTGGAGGGGGGATGGGATTCACAGATACGCAGTATTTT
CDR3aa: CASSGGGMGFTDTQYF
d_gene: -
j_gene: TRBJ2-3
v_gene: TRBV2
abundance: -

CDR3nt: TGCGCCAGCAGCTTGCAAGGGACCTCCTACAATGAGCAGTTCTTC
CDR3aa: CASSLQGTSYNEQFF
d_gene: -
j_gene: TRBJ2-1
v_gene: TRBV5-1
abundance: -

CDR3nt: TGTGCCATCAGTGATTTTGGGACGAACACCGGGGAGCTGTTTTTT
CDR3aa: CAISDFGTNTGELFF
d_gene: -
j_gene: TRBJ2-2
v_gene: TRBV10-3
abundance: -

CDR3nt: TGTGCCAGCAGCCAAGGGGGCGGAAGGGACAATGAGCAGTTCTTC
CDR3aa: CASSQGGGRDNEQFF
d_gene: -
j_gene: TRBJ2-1
v_gene: TRBV3-1/TRBV3-2
abundance: -

CDR3nt: TGTGCCAGCAGTTACTCCAATACGGGGCGCACAGATACGCAGTATTTT
CDR3aa: CASSYSNTGRTDTQYF
d_gene: -
j_gene: TRBJ2-3
v_gene: TRBV6-5
abundance: -

CDR3nt: TGTGCCAGCAGCCAAGGTTTCGGGCTCCGTGAAGAGACCCAGTACTTC
CDR3aa: CASSQGFGLREETQYF
d_gene: -
j_gene: TRBJ2-5
v_gene: TRBV4-2
abundance: once

CDR3nt: TGTGCCAGCAGGGCCCAGGGGCGAACCGGGGAGCTGTTTTTT
CDR3aa: CASRAQGRTGELFF
d_gene: -
j_gene: TRBJ2-2
v_gene: TRBV2
abundance: -

CDR3nt: TGTGCCAGTAGAACGACAGGGTCGGGTTCACCCCTCCACTTT
CDR3aa: CASRTTGSGSPLHF
d_gene: TRBD1
j_gene: TRBJ1-6
v_gene: TRBV19
abundance: few

CDR3nt: TGTGCCAGTAGTATAGATGTAGCGGGGCGAGATACGCAGTATTTT
CDR3aa: CASSIDVAGRDTQYF
d_gene: TRBD2
j_gene: TRBJ2-3
v_gene: TRBV19
abundance: -

CDR3nt: TGTGCCAGCAGACGTAACAGGGATTCACCCCTCCACTTT
CDR3aa: CASRRNRDSPLHF
d_gene: -
j_gene: TRBJ1-6
v_gene: TRBV27
abundance: -

CDR3nt: TGTGCCAGCAGTTACTCAGCGGGGACTGAAGCTTTCTTT
CDR3aa: CASSYSAGTEAFF
d_gene: -
j_gene: TRBJ1-1
v_gene: TRBV6-6
abundance: -

CDR3nt: TGTGCCAGCAGGACAGAGGGGCGCACAGATACGCAGTATTTT
CDR3aa: CASRTEGRTDTQYF
d_gene: -
j_gene: TRBJ2-3
v_gene: TRBV7-8
abundance: -

CDR3nt: TGTGCCAGCAGTTACTCTATGAGGACCGGGGAGCTGTTTTTT
CDR3aa: CASSYSMRTGELFF
d_gene: -
j_gene: TRBJ2-2
v_gene: TRBV6-5
abundance: -

CDR3nt: TGTGCCAGCAGCTTTTACAGGGAGGACACCATATATTTT
CDR3aa: CASSFYREDTIYF
d_gene: -
j_gene: TRBJ1-3
v_gene: TRBV7-9
abundance: -

CDR3nt: TGTGCCAGCAGCTCGACCCCCGACAATGAGCAGTTCTTC
CDR3aa: CASSSTPDNEQFF
d_gene: -
j_gene: TRBJ2-1
v_gene: TRBV7-2
abundance: -

CDR3nt: TGTGCCAGCAGCCTTTCGGACTCACAGCCCCAGCATTTT
CDR3aa: CASSLSDSQPQHF
d_gene: -
j_gene: TRBJ1-5
v_gene: TRBV12-3/TRBV12-4
abundance: -

CDR3nt: TGTGTCAGCGGGCGGGGGCGCAACACCGGGGAGCTGTTTTTT
CDR3aa: CVSGRGRNTGELFF
d_gene: -
j_gene: TRBJ2-2
v_gene: TRBV6-5
abundance: -

CDR3nt: TGTGCCAGCAGCTTAAGGGGTGCAGATACGCAGTATTTT
CDR3aa: CASSLRGADTQYF
d_gene: -
j_gene: TRBJ2-3
v_gene: TRBV7-3
abundance: -

CDR3nt: TGTGCCAGCAGTTACAGGATACCAGGGCCCGGCACTGAAGCTTTCTTT
CDR3aa: CASSYRIPGPGTEAFF
d_gene: -
j_gene: TRBJ1-1
v_gene: TRBV6-5
abundance: -

CDR3nt: TGTGCCTGGACGGCGGGGTCGTCTGGAAACACCATATATTTT
CDR3aa: CAWTAGSSGNTIYF
d_gene: -
j_gene: TRBJ1-3
v_gene: TRBV30
abundance: -

CDR3nt: TGTGCCAGCAGCCCCGGGGGGGGGATGACTAATGAAAAACTGTTTTTT
CDR3aa: CASSPGGGMTNEKLFF
d_gene: -
j_gene: TRBJ1-4
v_gene: TRBV7-2
abundance: few

CDR3nt: TGTGCCAGCAGCGGACAGGGGAAAGAGACCCAGTACTTC
CDR3aa: CASSGQGKETQYF
d_gene: TRBD1
j_gene: TRBJ2-5
v_gene: TRBV28
abundance: -

CDR3nt: TGTGCCAGCTCACCCGGGGGCGGCACAGATACGCAGTATTTT
CDR3aa: CASSPGGGTDTQYF
d_gene: -
j_gene: TRBJ2-3
v_gene: TRBV18
abundance: -

CDR3nt: TGTGCCAGCAGGATGACAGGGGTCTATGGCTACACCTTC
CDR3aa: CASRMTGVYGYTF
d_gene: TRBD1
j_gene: TRBJ1-2
v_gene: TRBV28
abundance: -

CDR3nt: TGTGCCAGCAGCGTAGATCAGATAGGGAACACTGAAGCTTTCTTT
CDR3aa: CASSVDQIGNTEAFF
d_gene: -
j_gene: TRBJ1-1
v_gene: TRBV9
abundance: -